Presented here are 3 T cell receptor beta chains from one specimen sequenced in a study of cytomegalovirus exposure and HLA in healthy donors. PCR was performed using 60 Vbeta and 13 Jbeta primers. Using immunoSEQ multiplex PCR, the repertoire was profiled, and TCRdb retains in-frame clones only, with some absent. This table holds fewer than 300,000 clones, 86% found once. Sequencing was performed on PBMCs. These receptors were taken from a man aged 40-55 years in good health and CMV-seropositive.

The rearrangement joins TRBV30 to TRBJ1-2; D possibly corresponds to TRBD1 (5 bases). V was trimmed by 4 bases and J by 7 bases, leaving 10 bases between them. The CDR3 is 11 amino acids. Germline V CDR1 and CDR2: GTSNPN, SVGIG (reference sequence). Here the CDR3 DNA reads TGTGCCTGGACTGACAGTTCTGGCTACACCTTC. It encodes CAWTDSSGYTF.

The J gene is TRBJ2-1, the V gene TRBV7-3; TRBD2 agrees at 12 bases. J was trimmed by 7 bases and V by 4 bases; bases with no gene match: 5. This CDR3 has 15 amino acids. CDR1 and CDR2 from the germline V gene are SGHTA and FQGTGA. The CDR3 nucleotides read TGTGCCAGCAGCTGGACTAGCGGGATATCGAATGAGCAGTTCTTC. It encodes CASSWTSGISNEQFF.

The chain couples TRBV7-8 to TRBJ1-4, with 7 bases identical to TRBD1. The ends lost 1 base at V and 5 bases at J; junction bases unmatched: 4. Germline CDR1 reads SGHVS; CDR2 reads FQNEAQ. There are 15 residues in the CDR3. DNA for the CDR3: TGTGCCAGCAGCTTAGGGGCGACAGGGAATGAAAAACTGTTTTTT. It yields the protein CASSLGATGNEKLFF.